Below are 14 T cell receptor beta chains sequenced from a single sample in a study of blood T cell repertoires in COVID-19. The repertoire was sequenced with immunoSEQ multiplex PCR; TCRdb's copy has only in-frame clones and lacks some. Here the sample spans some 90,000 clones, 65% to 90% being singletons. Sequencing input: peripheral blood. These receptors came from a woman of 80 years or more with acute or convalescent COVID-19.

With regard to this clone: At one boundary the junction diverges from the germline segment, which might be a read error. The CDR3 nucleotides are TGTGCTAGCAGCTTAAGGGGTCAGTCTCTCTCTGGAAACACCATATATTTT. Protein: CASSLRGQSLSGNTIYF. This chain links TRBV7-7 with TRBJ1-3, with D possibly matching TRBD1 (5 bases). This CDR3 spans 17 amino acids. The germline V gene encodes CDR1 SSHAT and CDR2 FNYEAQ (reference sequence). Variable domain in full (rest from reference TRBV7-7 and TRBJ1-3): GAGVSQSPRYKVTKRGQDVTLRCDPISSHATLYWYQQALGQGPEFLTYFNYEAQPDKSGLPSDRFSAERPEGSISTLTIQRTEQRDSAMYRCASSLRGQSLSGNTIYFGEGSWLTVV.

The V and J genes are TRBV18 and TRBJ1-6; D unclear. V was pared by 3 bases and J by 4 bases, with 10 bases between. There are 15 residues in the CDR3. The germline V gene has CDR1 KGHSH and CDR2 LQKENI. The CDR3 loop reads CASSPEQDYNSPLHF. The CDR3 region has the DNA TGTGCCAGCTCACCCGAGCAGGATTATAATTCACCCCTCCACTTT. Complete variable domain (other parts from reference TRBV18 and TRBJ1-6): NAGVMQNPRHLVRRRGQEARLRCSPMKGHSHVYWYRQLPEEGLKFMVYLQKENIIDESGMPKERFSAEFPKEGPSILRIQQVVRGDSAAYFCASSPEQDYNSPLHFGNGTRLTVT.

The V gene is TRBV6-1, the J gene TRBJ1-4; 7 positions match TRBD1. The V segment lost 1 base and the J segment 7 bases; nucleotides outside the gene matches: 6. CDR1 is MNHNS and CDR2 is SASEGT in the germline V gene. This CDR3 spans 15 amino acids. CDR3 region: CASSEERGLSEKLFF. The DNA of the CDR3 is TGTGCCAGCAGTGAAGAGAGGGGGCTCAGTGAAAAACTGTTTTTT.

The chain is built from TRBV4-2 and TRBJ1-3; maybe TRBD1 (6 bases). The ends were cut back, 1 base at V and 4 bases at J, with 14 bases in the middle. The V gene's germline CDR1 is LGHNA and CDR2 YNFKEQ. This CDR3 has 16 residues. CDR3 in DNA: TGTGCCAGCAGCCAAGGCGGGGGCAGGGAAGGAAACACCATATATTTT. Protein sequence: CASSQGGGREGNTIYF.

V gene TRBV9 combines with J gene TRBJ1-5, with 7 nucleotides matching TRBD1. The germline gives CDR1 SGDLS, CDR2 YYNGEE. Trimming took 3 bases from V and 0 from J; bases not matched to a gene: 3. This CDR3 spans 15 amino acids. The CDR3 DNA is TGTGCCAGCAGCGAGGGACAGAATAGCAATCAGCCCCAGCATTTT. It is translated as CASSEGQNSNQPQHF.

This chain connects TRBV7-6 to TRBJ2-2; 8 bases match TRBD1. This CDR3 spans 15 amino acids. V gave up 2 bases and J gave up 7 bases; unmatched junction bases: 6. Germline V lookup: CDR1 SGHVS, CDR2 FNYEAQ. The CDR3 DNA reads as TGTGCCAGCAGCTTACAAGGACAGGGTGTCGGGGAGCTGTTTTTT. Its translation: CASSLQGQGVGELFF. The whole variable domain, remainder taken from reference TRBV7-6 and TRBJ2-2, is GAGVSQSPRYKVTKRGQDVALRCDPISGHVSLYWYRQALGQGPEFLTYFNYEAQQDKSGLPNDRFSAERPEGSISTLTIQRTEQRDSAMYRCASSLQGQGVGELFFGEGSRLTVL.

The V and J genes are TRBV9 and TRBJ1-1; the match to TRBD1 covers 8 bases. Germline V gene lookup returns CDR1 SGDLS and CDR2 YYNGEE. The J segment lost 11 bases and the V segment lost 4 bases, leaving 16 bases of the junction unmatched. The CDR3 loop spans 15 amino acids. CDR3 amino acids: CASSPSTGASFGAFF. Written as DNA, the CDR3 is TGTGCCAGCAGCCCGTCGACAGGGGCATCTTTCGGTGCTTTCTTT.

The gene calls are TRBV5-4 and TRBJ1-4; 7 bases fit TRBD1. Germline CDR1 and CDR2: SGHNT and YYREEE (reference sequence). The CDR3 extends over 13 amino acids. V lost 5 bases to trimming and J lost 10 bases; unmatched junction nucleotides: 8. CDR3: CASSDRVVGKLFF. The CDR3 region has the DNA TGTGCCAGCAGTGACAGGGTGGTCGGAAAACTGTTTTTT.

The chain couples TRBV27 to TRBJ2-7; 10 nucleotides line up with TRBD1. Germline V gene lookup returns CDR1 MNHEY and CDR2 SMNVEV (reference sequence). The CDR3 spans 16 residues. Trimming took 5 bases from V and 3 from J; bases not matched to a gene: 10. DNA of the CDR3: TGTGCCAGCAGTCCCCTCCGGGACAGGGGATTCTACGAGCAGTACTTC. Translated, it gives CASSPLRDRGFYEQYF.

The chain couples TRBV28 to TRBJ1-5; D is possibly TRBD1 (5 bases). The CDR3 runs to 14 residues. In germline, CDR1 is MDHEN, CDR2 SYDVKM. V dropped 5 bases and J dropped 0 bases, with 8 bases sitting between them. In DNA, the CDR3 is TGTGCCAGCAGTCCGGACATTAGCAATCAGCCCCAGCATTTT. Translating gives CASSPDISNQPQHF.

The chain couples TRBV9 to TRBJ2-3; 11 bases agree with TRBD1. This CDR3 contains 16 residues. The V gene's germline CDR1 is SGDLS and CDR2 YYNGEE. After removal of 3 bases from V and 6 bases from J, the junction contained 9 bases not matched to a gene. For the CDR3, the DNA is TGTGCCAGCAGCGGCCGGGACAGGGGGTACGGTGATACGCAGTATTTT. It specifies CASSGRDRGYGDTQYF.

This chain uses TRBV11-2 with TRBJ1-4; D may be TRBD1 (6 bases). CDR3 length equals 17 residues. V was cut by 3 bases and J by 5 bases, with 19 bases left in between. Germline V lookup: CDR1 SGHAT, CDR2 FQNNGV. The CDR3 loop reads CASSFDGGGGPNEKLFF. DNA of the CDR3: TGTGCCAGCAGCTTTGACGGAGGGGGGGGTCCAAATGAAAAACTGTTTTTT.

The chain recombines TRBV28 with TRBJ1-2, with a possible D match to TRBD1 (5 bases). Germline V lookup: CDR1 MDHEN, CDR2 SYDVKM. This CDR3 region has 14 residues. Trimming took 7 bases from V and 0 from J, leaving 12 bases between them. In DNA form, the CDR3 reads TGTGCCAGCAAGGGGAGGGGAGCTAACTATGGCTACACCTTC. This sequence encodes CASKGRGANYGYTF.

This chain links TRBV9 with TRBJ2-1; TRBD2 matches 9 bases. V lost 0 bases to trimming and J lost 4 bases; unmatched junction nucleotides: 5. CDR1 is SGDLS, CDR2 YYNGEE, per germline. The CDR3 has 16 residues. The CDR3 nucleotides are TGTGCCAGCAGCGTAGGCAGCGGGGGGATTTACAATGAGCAGTTCTTC. As protein: CASSVGSGGIYNEQFF.